These 29 T cell receptor beta chains were all obtained from the same sample, sequenced in a study of blood T cell repertoires in COVID-19. TCRdb's copy holds only in-frame clones and misses some; the assay was immunoSEQ multiplex PCR. This sample has fewer than 650,000 clones, with about 89% found just once. Sequencing was carried out using peripheral blood. All receptors come from a woman in her fifties or sixties with COVID-19, enrolled during active disease.

The chain combines TRBV30 with TRBJ2-2; 8 positions match TRBD2. This CDR3 region has 16 residues. CDR1 and CDR2 (germline): GTSNPN, SVGIG (reference sequence). The ends lost 2 bases at V and 1 base at J; junction bases unmatched: 6. CDR3 protein: CAWSPGLAGNTGELFF. CDR3 sequence (DNA): TGTGCCTGGAGTCCGGGGCTAGCGGGGAACACCGGGGAGCTGTTTTTT.

This clone has just a few counts. V and J are TRBV28 and TRBJ1-2, with 9 bases aligning to TRBD1. The ends lost 6 bases at V and 8 bases at J; junction bases unmatched: 10. The CDR3 has 14 residues. Germline CDR1 reads MDHEN; CDR2 reads SYDVKM. CDR3 sequence: CASRIWTGDSGYTF. In DNA form, the CDR3 reads TGTGCCAGCAGAATATGGACAGGGGACTCGGGCTACACCTTC.

The V call is TRBV18, the J call TRBJ2-5; 9 bases fit TRBD2. The junction had 6 bases not matched to a gene; V was cut back by 2 bases and J by 5 bases. CDR1 is KGHSH and CDR2 is LQKENI in the germline V gene. This CDR3 spans 15 amino acids. CDR3 DNA: TGTGCCAGCTCACCAGCGGGGGGGCCGCTTGAGACCCAGTACTTC. Translated: CASSPAGGPLETQYF.

The rearrangement uses TRBV14 and TRBJ1-2; D not resolved. The germline gives CDR1 SGHDN, CDR2 FVKESK. The CDR3 is made up of 16 amino acids. V was shortened by 0 bases and J by 4 bases, with 15 bases between the two germline ends. CDR3 bases: TGTGCCAGCAGCCAAGATCTGTCGGGGTTAGTCTATGGCTACACCTTC. This encodes CASSQDLSGLVYGYTF.

This sequence joins TRBV30 and TRBJ1-5, with 8 bases identical to TRBD1. Germline V gene sequence: CDR1 GTSNPN, CDR2 SVGIG (reference sequence). Trimming at V came to 2 bases and at J to 4 bases, leaving 7 bases not matched to a gene. The CDR3 length is 15 residues. CDR3 sequence (DNA): TGTGCCTGGAGTACCCGGGACAGGAGAAATCAGCCCCAGCATTTT. Translation gives CAWSTRDRRNQPQHF.

This chain uses TRBV5-1 with TRBJ1-2; 9 bases agree with TRBD1. Trimming at V came to 0 bases and at J to 3 bases, leaving 3 bases not matched to a gene. The germline CDR1 and CDR2 sequences are SGHRS and YFSETQ. The CDR3 loop spans 15 amino acids. Here the CDR3 reads CASSLGTGGDYGYTF. DNA for the CDR3: TGCGCCAGCAGCTTGGGAACAGGGGGCGACTATGGCTACACCTTC.

The genes are TRBV30 and TRBJ2-5; no reliable D call. This CDR3 is 12 amino acids long. The V gene lost 0 bases and the J gene lost 2 bases, with 4 bases spanning the gap. The germline V gene has CDR1 GTSNPN and CDR2 SVGIG (reference sequence). CDR3 region: CAWSVLQETQYF. CDR3 coding DNA: TGTGCCTGGAGTGTACTTCAAGAGACCCAGTACTTC.

The chain combines TRBV19 with TRBJ2-1, with 8 bases identical to TRBD1. The J segment lost 2 bases and the V segment lost 7 bases, leaving 10 bases of the junction unmatched. This CDR3 has 16 amino acids. CDR1 is LNHDA, CDR2 SQIVND, per germline (reference sequence). CDR3 bases: TGTGCCAGTATTTCAGGGGGCGATTGGGCCTACAATGAGCAGTTCTTC. Translated: CASISGGDWAYNEQFF.

The chain is built from TRBV5-1 and TRBJ2-3; 7 nucleotides agree with TRBD1. Germline V gene sequence: CDR1 SGHRS, CDR2 YFSETQ. V lost 4 bases, J lost 4 bases, and 9 bases stayed unmatched. The CDR3 has 15 residues. For the CDR3, the DNA is TGCGCCAGCAGCCCATACAGGGGCGTGGCAGATACGCAGTATTTT. It specifies CASSPYRGVADTQYF. The full variable domain, its missing parts supplied by reference TRBV5-1 and TRBJ2-3, is KAGVTQTPRYLIKTRGQQVTLSCSPISGHRSVSWYQQTPGQGLQFLFEYFSETQRNKGNFPGRFSGRQFSNSRSEMNVSTLELGDSALYLCASSPYRGVADTQYFGPGTRLTVL.

This clone was counted a single time. The V and J genes are TRBV30 and TRBJ1-1; 7 bases line up with TRBD1. The CDR3 is 16 amino acids. Losses at the gene ends were 8 bases for V and 3 bases for J; bases not matched to a gene: 18. CDR1 GTSNPN and CDR2 SVGIG come from the germline V gene (reference sequence). CDR3 nucleotide sequence: TGTGCCGGTGGGAGATTATGGACAGGAATCGACACTGAAGCTTTCTTT. The encoded protein is CAGGRLWTGIDTEAFF.

CDR3 coding DNA: TGTGCCAGCAGCAAACGGGGAAGCCGAGCGGAGCCGTCGGCCTATGGCTACACCTTC. Protein product: CASSKRGSRAEPSAYGYTF. The V and J genes are TRBV21-1 and TRBJ1-2. TRBV21-1 is a pseudogene. This CDR3 is built from 19 residues.

The V and J genes are TRBV18 and TRBJ1-1; TRBD1 matches 8 bases. V lost 5 bases, J lost 7 bases, and 21 bases stayed unmatched. From germline, CDR1 is KGHSH and CDR2 LQKENI. The CDR3 has 18 amino acids. CDR3 nucleotides: TGTGCCAGCTCAAAAAACGGCGCGTCAGGGGGCCGGAAGGGTGAAGCTTTCTTT. This gives the protein CASSKNGASGGRKGEAFF.

The table lists this clone with a few counts. The chain couples TRBV11-2 to TRBJ1-1; 7 nucleotides align to TRBD1. This CDR3 is 14 amino acids long. Losses at the gene ends were 3 bases for V and 0 bases for J; bases not matched to a gene: 1. Germline loops: CDR1 SGHAT, CDR2 FQNNGV. CDR3 in amino acids: CASSLTGLNTEAFF. CDR3 bases: TGTGCCAGCAGCTTGACAGGGTTGAACACTGAAGCTTTCTTT.

Comments on this clone: Sequence at one end of the junction differs from germline and may be a read error. The CDR3 sequence is CASSPTSGSDQPQHF. CDR3 DNA sequence: TGTGCCAGTAGCCCTACATCGGGTAGCGATCAGCCCCAGCATTTT. The V call is TRBV19, the J call TRBJ1-5; no clear D gene. The germline CDR1 and CDR2 sequences are LNHDA and SQIVND (reference sequence). The CDR3 totals 15 residues.

The chain has TRBV27 and TRBJ1-5; D remains ambiguous. This CDR3 region has 17 residues. Germline CDR1 and CDR2: MNHEY and SMNVEV (reference sequence). Trimming took 3 bases from V and 6 from J, leaving 21 bases between them. CDR3 coding DNA: TGTGCCAGCAGTTTTTATCCCCCGGGTTCGGGAAGTCAGCCCCAGCATTTT. It is translated as CASSFYPPGSGSQPQHF.

The V gene is TRBV19, the J gene TRBJ1-4; perhaps TRBD1 as D (6 bases). The length of the CDR3 is 15 residues. Trimming removed 5 bases at V and 0 bases at J, with 10 bases between. Germline values: CDR1 LNHDA, CDR2 SQIVND (reference sequence). The CDR3 region is CASSRRQATNEKLFF. CDR3 DNA: TGTGCCAGTAGTCGGCGACAGGCAACTAATGAAAAACTGTTTTTT.

This CDR3 is CASSLRGSRPLRYTF. The CDR3 coding sequence is TGTGCCAGCAGCTTAAGGGGCAGCAGACCCCTACGCTACACCTTC. The chain is built from TRBV11-2 and TRBJ1-2, with D possibly TRBD1 on 5 matching bases. The CDR3 is made up of 15 amino acids. Trimming removed 2 bases from V and 9 bases from J, with 19 bases in between. Germline CDR1 reads SGHAT; CDR2 reads FQNNGV.

The chain has TRBV5-1 and TRBJ1-2; 9 bases agree with TRBD1. Trimming at V came to 5 bases and at J to 6 bases, leaving 5 bases not matched to a gene. CDR3 length equals 13 residues. The germline gives CDR1 SGHRS, CDR2 YFSETQ. Here the CDR3 reads CASSLTGGHGYTF. The CDR3 coding sequence is TGCGCCAGCAGTCTGACAGGGGGACATGGCTACACCTTC.

This chain joins TRBV2 and TRBJ1-1; the D is unclear. The V and J ends lost 4 bases and 5 bases respectively, with 11 bases between them. Germline V lookup: CDR1 SNHLY, CDR2 FYNNEI. This CDR3 has 13 residues. CDR3 in amino acids: CASSGDRWTEAFF. DNA of the CDR3: TGTGCCAGCAGTGGAGATAGATGGACTGAAGCTTTCTTT.

The V call is TRBV6-6, the J call TRBJ1-5, with 7 bases matching TRBD1. V was pared by 6 bases and J by 6 bases, with 11 bases of the junction left unmatched. Germline CDR1 reads MNHNY; CDR2 reads SVGAGI (reference sequence). There are 15 residues in the CDR3. Here the CDR3 reads CASSPPTQGGQPQHF. The CDR3 DNA reads as TGTGCCAGCAGCCCCCCGACGCAGGGGGGTCAGCCCCAGCATTTT.

The CDR3 reads CASSPRTGDGYTF. CDR3 bases: TGTGCCAGCAGCCCAAGGACAGGGGATGGCTACACCTTC. This chain connects TRBV11-2 to TRBJ1-2; 9 positions agree with TRBD1. Per germline, CDR1 SGHAT and CDR2 FQNNGV. The length of the CDR3 is 13 residues. Trimming cost V 5 bases and J 6 bases; bases outside gene matches: 4.

V is TRBV6-1 and J is TRBJ1-1, with 7 bases that match TRBD1. V lost 2 bases, J lost 1 base, and 1 base stayed unmatched. This CDR3 region has 14 residues. In germline, CDR1 is MNHNS, CDR2 SASEGT. The CDR3 sequence: CASSEWTGNTEAFF. CDR3 in DNA: TGTGCCAGCAGTGAATGGACAGGGAACACTGAAGCTTTCTTT.

On this clone: The same CDR3 is also encoded by other DNA sequences in this sample. V gene TRBV5-1 combines with J gene TRBJ1-5, with D perhaps TRBD1 (6 bases). The V gene lost 4 bases and the J gene lost 0 bases, with 11 bases spanning the gap. This CDR3 region has 15 residues. Germline CDR1 SGHRS, CDR2 YFSETQ. CDR3 sequence (DNA): TGCGCCAGCAGCCTAGGGGGATATAGCAATCAGCCCCAGCATTTT. This translates into CASSLGGYSNQPQHF. Based on the CDR3 plus reference TRBV5-1 and TRBJ1-5, the full variable domain is KAGVTQTPRYLIKTRGQQVTLSCSPISGHRSVSWYQQTPGQGLQFLFEYFSETQRNKGNFPGRFSGRQFSNSRSEMNVSTLELGDSALYLCASSLGGYSNQPQHFGDGTRLSIL.

The rearrangement joins TRBV6-1 to TRBJ2-1, with D uncertain. Trimming took off 2 bases at V and 2 bases at J, with 10 bases between the two ends. CDR1 is MNHNS and CDR2 is SASEGT in the germline V gene. The CDR3 loop spans 15 amino acids. The CDR3 region is CASSESLPPYNEQFF. As DNA, the CDR3 is TGTGCCAGCAGTGAAAGTCTACCTCCCTACAATGAGCAGTTCTTC.

The V call is TRBV5-1, the J call TRBJ2-3, with 11 nucleotides matching TRBD2. CDR1 SGHRS and CDR2 YFSETQ come from the germline V gene. V dropped 0 bases and J dropped 5; count of bases not matched to a gene: 5. The CDR3 spans 16 residues. The CDR3 sequence is CASSLGVAGGRDTQYF. The CDR3 nucleotides are TGCGCCAGCAGCTTGGGTGTAGCGGGGGGGCGAGATACGCAGTATTTT.

The chain uses TRBV5-1 and TRBJ2-5, with 11 positions matching TRBD1. J lost 2 bases, V lost 3 bases, and 9 bases had no gene match. The CDR3 extends over 17 amino acids. CDR1 and CDR2 from the germline V gene are SGHRS and YFSETQ. The CDR3 nucleotides are TGCGCCAGCAGCTCCTTGCCTGGGACAGGGGGGCAAGAGACCCAGTACTTC. Residues: CASSSLPGTGGQETQYF.

This chain uses TRBV30 with TRBJ1-1; D gene ambiguous. Trimming took off 7 bases at V and 1 base at J, with 16 bases between the two ends. The CDR3 length is 14 residues. Germline lookup yields CDR1 GTSNPN and CDR2 SVGIG (reference sequence). This chain's CDR3 is CASSPSRRNTEAFF. The DNA for the CDR3 is TGTGCCTCCTCCCCCTCGAGAAGGAACACTGAAGCTTTCTTT.

The chain couples TRBV10-3 to TRBJ1-1, with D possibly TRBD1 on 5 matching bases. The CDR3 runs 15 residues. CDR1 is ENHRY, CDR2 SYGVKD, per germline. Trimming cost V 6 bases and J 7 bases, with 21 bases left between them. CDR3 in DNA: TGTGCCATCAGCGGGGGACCCGGGGCAAAGGTTGAAGCTTTCTTT. Its translation: CAISGGPGAKVEAFF.

This rearrangement joins TRBV29-1 to TRBJ2-2; weak D call: TRBD1 (6 bases). The CDR3 runs to 12 residues. The germline gives CDR1 SQVTM, CDR2 ANQGSEA. V lost 4 bases and J 4 bases, leaving 7 bases between the germline ends. CDR3 region: CSVVRGTGELFF. Here the CDR3 DNA reads TGCAGCGTTGTCAGGGGCACCGGGGAGCTGTTTTTT.